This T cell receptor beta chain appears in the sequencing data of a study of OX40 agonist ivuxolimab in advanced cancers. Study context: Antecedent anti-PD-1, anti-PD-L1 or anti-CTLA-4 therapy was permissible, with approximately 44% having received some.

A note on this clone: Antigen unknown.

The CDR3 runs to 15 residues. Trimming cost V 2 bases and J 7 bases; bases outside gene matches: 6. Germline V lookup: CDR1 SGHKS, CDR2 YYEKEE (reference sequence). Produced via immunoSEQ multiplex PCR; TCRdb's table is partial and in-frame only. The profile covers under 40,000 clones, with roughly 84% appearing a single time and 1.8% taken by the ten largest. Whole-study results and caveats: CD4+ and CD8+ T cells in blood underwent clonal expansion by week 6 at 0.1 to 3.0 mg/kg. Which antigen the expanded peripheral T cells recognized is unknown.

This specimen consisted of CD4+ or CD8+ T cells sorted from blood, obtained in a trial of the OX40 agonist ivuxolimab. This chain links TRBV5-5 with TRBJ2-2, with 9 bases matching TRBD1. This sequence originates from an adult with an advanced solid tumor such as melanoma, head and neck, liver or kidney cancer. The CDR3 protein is CASSLDGQGLGELFF. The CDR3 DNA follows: TGTGCCAGCAGCTTAGACGGACAGGGGCTCGGGGAGCTGTTTTTT.